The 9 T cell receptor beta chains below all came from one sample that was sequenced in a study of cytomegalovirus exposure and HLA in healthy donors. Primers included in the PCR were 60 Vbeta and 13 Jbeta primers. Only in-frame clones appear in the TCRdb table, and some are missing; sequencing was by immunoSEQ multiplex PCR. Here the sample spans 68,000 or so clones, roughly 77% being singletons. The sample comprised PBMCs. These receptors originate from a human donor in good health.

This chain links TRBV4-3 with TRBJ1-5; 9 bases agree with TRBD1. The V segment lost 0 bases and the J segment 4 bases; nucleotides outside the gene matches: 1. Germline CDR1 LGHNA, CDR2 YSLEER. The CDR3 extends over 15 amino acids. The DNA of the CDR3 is TGCGCCAGCAGCCAAGAGACAGGGGGAAATCAGCCCCAGCATTTT. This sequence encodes CASSQETGGNQPQHF.

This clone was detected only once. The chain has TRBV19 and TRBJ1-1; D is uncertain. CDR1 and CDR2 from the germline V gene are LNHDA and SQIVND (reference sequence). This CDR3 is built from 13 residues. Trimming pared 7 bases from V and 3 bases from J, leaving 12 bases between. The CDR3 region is CASIPHGDTEAFF. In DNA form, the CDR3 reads TGTGCCAGTATTCCCCACGGTGACACTGAAGCTTTCTTT. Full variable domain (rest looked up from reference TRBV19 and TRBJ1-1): DGGITQSPKYLFRKEGQNVTLSCEQNLNHDAMYWYRQDPGQGLRLIYYSQIVNDFQKGDIAEGYSVSREKKESFPLTVTSAQKNPTAFYLCASIPHGDTEAFFGQGTRLTVV.

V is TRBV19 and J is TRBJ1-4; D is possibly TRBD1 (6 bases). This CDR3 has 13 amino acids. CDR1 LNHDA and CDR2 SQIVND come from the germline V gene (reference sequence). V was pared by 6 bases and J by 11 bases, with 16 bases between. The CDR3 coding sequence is TGTGCCAGTAGGCCCCAGGGGTTCGGCAAACTGTTTTTT. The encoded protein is CASRPQGFGKLFF.

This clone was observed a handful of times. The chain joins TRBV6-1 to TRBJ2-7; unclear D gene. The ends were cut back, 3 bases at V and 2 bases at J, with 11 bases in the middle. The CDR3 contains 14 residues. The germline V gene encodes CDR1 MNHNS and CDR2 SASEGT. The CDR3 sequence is CASSDLGQTYEQYF. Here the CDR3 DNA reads TGTGCCAGCAGTGATCTGGGCCAAACCTACGAGCAGTACTTC.

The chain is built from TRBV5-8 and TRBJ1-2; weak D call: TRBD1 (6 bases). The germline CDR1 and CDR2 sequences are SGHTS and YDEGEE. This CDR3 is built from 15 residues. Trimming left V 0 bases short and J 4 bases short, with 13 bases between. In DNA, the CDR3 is TGTGCCAGCAGCTTGGTGGGGGGGCAGCTCTATGGCTACACCTTC. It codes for CASSLVGGQLYGYTF.

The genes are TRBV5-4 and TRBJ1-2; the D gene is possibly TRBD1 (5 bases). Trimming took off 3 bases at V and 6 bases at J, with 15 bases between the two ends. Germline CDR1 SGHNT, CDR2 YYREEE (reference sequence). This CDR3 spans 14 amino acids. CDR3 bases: TGTGCCAGCAGCTCAGCGCTACAGGAAAATGGCTACACCTTC. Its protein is CASSSALQENGYTF.

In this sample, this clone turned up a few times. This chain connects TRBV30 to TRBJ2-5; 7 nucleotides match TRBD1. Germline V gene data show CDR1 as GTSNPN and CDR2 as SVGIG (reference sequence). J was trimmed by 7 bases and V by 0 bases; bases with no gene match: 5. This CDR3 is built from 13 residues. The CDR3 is CAWSVTGWATQYF. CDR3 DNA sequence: TGTGCCTGGAGTGTGACAGGGTGGGCGACCCAGTACTTC.

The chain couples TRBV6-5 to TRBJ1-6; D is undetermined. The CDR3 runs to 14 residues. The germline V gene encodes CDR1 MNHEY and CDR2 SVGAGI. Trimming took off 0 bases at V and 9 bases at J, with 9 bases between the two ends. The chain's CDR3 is CASSYSEGRSPLHF. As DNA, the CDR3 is TGTGCCAGCAGTTACTCGGAGGGCCGTTCACCCCTCCACTTT.

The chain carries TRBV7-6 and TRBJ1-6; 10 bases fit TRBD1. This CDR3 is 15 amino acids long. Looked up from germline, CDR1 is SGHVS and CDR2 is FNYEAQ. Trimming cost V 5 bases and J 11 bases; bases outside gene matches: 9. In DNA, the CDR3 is TGTGCCAGCAGCGCCGGGACAGGGGATGAGGCACCCCTCCACTTT. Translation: CASSAGTGDEAPLHF. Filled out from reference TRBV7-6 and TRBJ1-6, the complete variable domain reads GAGVSQSPRYKVTKRGQDVALRCDPISGHVSLYWYRQALGQGPEFLTYFNYEAQQDKSGLPNDRFSAERPEGSISTLTIQRTEQRDSAMYRCASSAGTGDEAPLHFGNGTRLTVT.